The present entry profiles one T cell receptor beta chain with its context. Its binding antigen is unknown. Per-base quality was not reported, and no clone a single base away is much larger than it. This entry is derived from a study of shared T cell receptors in the human thymus (dated by TCRdb to the early 2020s). Regarding the complete study: The study examined how self-reactive, shared T-cell receptor alpha chains are generated in the human thymus.

Receptor libraries were prepared by the immunoSEQ multiplex PCR assay. Imported from immuneACCESS, the table was reduced by TCRdb to in-frame sequences with V and J called. These copies leave out some clones; in studies compared against another copy, an unresolved V gene accounts for under half, and the cause of the remainder is not known. This sample gives 720,000 or so clones in total; roughly 85% of them show up just once. The ten largest clones capture 0.008% to 0.011% of the sample. The same sample was also used in a study of human thymus T cells. The second paper states: Immunologically healthy infants undergoing open corrective cardiac surgery for congenital heart defects in Finland were used as donors. Thymus tissue was collected as surgical resects that were removed during corrective cardiac surgery. Biased V and J gene segment usage appeared to be present in both thymic and peripheral blood repertoires. According to the related research, thymic TCR repertoires were highly overlapping among unrelated individuals. The study described the TCR alpha and beta repertoires in fewer than 10 infant thymus samples and a few matching peripheral blood samples. The infant donors were roughly 7 to 244 days old, and the cohort included a handful of males and two females. Thymocytes were freed from the tissue by mechanical means and kept at -70 degrees C as pellets of roughly 9-30 million cells. A QIAsymphony instrument was used to extract genomic DNA from frozen cell pellets. TCRB and TCRAD loci were amplified from a standardized quantity of quality-controlled genomic DNA using the immunoSEQ multiplex PCR assay. The amplicons covered the V(D)J region and were long enough to include the CDR3 and to identify the V and J genes. The amplicons were sequenced on an Illumina platform via the commercial immunoSEQ service. Primer bias and sequencing errors were corrected as previously described, and TCRAD and TCRB definitions were based on the IMGT database. Analysis of the repertoires was done with immunoSEQ Analyzer 3.0 and VDJTools and included basic statistics, V/J segment usage, diversity estimates, rarefaction and pairwise overlap. To estimate diversity, the Chao1, ChaoE, Efron-Thisted, Shannon and inverse Simpson indices were applied, and diversity was also estimated on datasets down-sampled to the smallest sample. For repertoire overlap, CDR3 nucleotide sequence, V gene and J gene had to match strictly, and clustering was done by Jaccard-based multidimensional scaling. Thymus samples yielded on average approximately 860,000 unique TCRB clonotypes, compared with 80,000 to 85,000 from blood samples.

The receptor's source is a girl under three years old with a congenital heart defect. Donor details come from another sample of the same person, matched by shared clones. The sample consisted of thymocytes.

The DNA reads as follows: TGTGCCAGCAGCTTCGTCTGGGACTCGAAAGGAAGCACAGATACGCAGTATTTT. It is translated as CASSFVWDSKGSTDTQYF. In this chain, TRBV7-6 is recombined with TRBJ2-3; TRBD2 is perhaps the D gene, given 6 matching bases. The junction shows trimming of 3 bases on V and 0 bases on J, plus 19 bases between the germline ends. There are 18 amino acids in the CDR3, from cysteine to phenylalanine inclusive. The CDR3 DNA has 54 bases and is translated from base 1. Based on the germline V gene, the CDR1 and CDR2 sequences are SGHVS and FNYEAQ.